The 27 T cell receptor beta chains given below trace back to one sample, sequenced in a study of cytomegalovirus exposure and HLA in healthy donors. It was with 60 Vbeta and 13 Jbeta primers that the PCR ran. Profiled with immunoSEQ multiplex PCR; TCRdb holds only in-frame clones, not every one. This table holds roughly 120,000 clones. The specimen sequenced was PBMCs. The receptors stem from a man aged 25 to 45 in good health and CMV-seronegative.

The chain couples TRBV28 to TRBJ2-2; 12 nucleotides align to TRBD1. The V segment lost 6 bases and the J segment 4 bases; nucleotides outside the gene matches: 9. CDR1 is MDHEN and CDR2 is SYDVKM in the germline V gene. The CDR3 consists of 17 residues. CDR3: CASSSLGQGATTGELFF. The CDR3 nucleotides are TGTGCCAGCAGCTCCCTGGGACAGGGGGCGACCACCGGGGAGCTGTTTTTT.

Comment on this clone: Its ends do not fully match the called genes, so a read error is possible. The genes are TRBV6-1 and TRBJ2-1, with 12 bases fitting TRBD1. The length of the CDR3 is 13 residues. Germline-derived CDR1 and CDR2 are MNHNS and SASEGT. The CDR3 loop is CASSDWDRGLRVF. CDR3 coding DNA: TGTGCCAGCAGCGACTGGGACAGGGGGCTGCGGGTCTTC.

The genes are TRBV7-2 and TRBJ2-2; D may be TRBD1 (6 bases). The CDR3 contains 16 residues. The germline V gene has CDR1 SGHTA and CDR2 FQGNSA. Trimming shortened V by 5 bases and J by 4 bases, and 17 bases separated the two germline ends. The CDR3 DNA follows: TGTGCCAGCAGCGTTAGGGGCAGGGGTGTCACCGGGGAGCTGTTTTTT. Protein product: CASSVRGRGVTGELFF.

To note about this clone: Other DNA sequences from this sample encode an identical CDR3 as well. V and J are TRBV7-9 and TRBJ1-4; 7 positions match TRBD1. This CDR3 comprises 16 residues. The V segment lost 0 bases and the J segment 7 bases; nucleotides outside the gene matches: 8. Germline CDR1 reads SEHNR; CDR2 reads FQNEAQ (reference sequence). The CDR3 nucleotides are TGTGCCAGCAGCTTAGCGCTAGGGGGCGCGGGTGAAAAACTGTTTTTT. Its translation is CASSLALGGAGEKLFF. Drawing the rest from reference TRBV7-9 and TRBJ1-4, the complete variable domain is DTGVSQNPRHKITKRGQNVTFRCDPISEHNRLYWYRQTLGQGPEFLTYFQNEAQLEKSRLLSDRFSAERPKGSFSTLEIQRTEQGDSAMYLCASSLALGGAGEKLFFGSGTQLSVL.

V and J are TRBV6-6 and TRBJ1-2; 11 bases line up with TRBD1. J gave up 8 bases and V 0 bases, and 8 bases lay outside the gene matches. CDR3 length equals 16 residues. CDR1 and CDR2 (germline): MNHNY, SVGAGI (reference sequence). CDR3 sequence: CASSYSTGQGAKGYTF. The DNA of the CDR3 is TGTGCCAGCAGTTACTCGACCGGACAGGGGGCGAAAGGCTACACCTTC.

The CDR3 DNA sequence: TGCAGCGGCACAGGGCAGGGCGAGCAGTACTTC. Its protein product is CSGTGQGEQYF. The genes are TRBV20-1 and TRBJ2-7, with D possibly being TRBD1 (6 bases). The germline gives CDR1 DFQATT, CDR2 SNEGSKA (reference sequence). The CDR3 spans 11 residues.

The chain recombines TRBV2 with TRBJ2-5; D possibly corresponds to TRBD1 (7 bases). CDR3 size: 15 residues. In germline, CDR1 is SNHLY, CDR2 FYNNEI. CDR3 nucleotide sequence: TGTGTGGGGACAGAGGGCCCGGGGGTACAAGAGACCCAGTACTTC. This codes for CVGTEGPGVQETQYF.

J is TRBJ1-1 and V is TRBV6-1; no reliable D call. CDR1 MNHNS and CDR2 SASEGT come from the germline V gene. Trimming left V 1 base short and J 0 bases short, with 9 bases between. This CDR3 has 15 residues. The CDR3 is CASSEEWAVNTEAFF. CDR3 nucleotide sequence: TGTGCCAGCAGTGAAGAATGGGCAGTGAACACTGAAGCTTTCTTT.

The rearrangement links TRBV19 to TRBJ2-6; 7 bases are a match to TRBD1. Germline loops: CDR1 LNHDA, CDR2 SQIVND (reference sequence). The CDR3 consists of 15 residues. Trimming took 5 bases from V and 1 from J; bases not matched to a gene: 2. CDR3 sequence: CASSPTGSGANVLTF. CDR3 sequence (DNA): TGTGCCAGTAGTCCGACAGGGTCTGGGGCCAACGTCCTGACTTTC.

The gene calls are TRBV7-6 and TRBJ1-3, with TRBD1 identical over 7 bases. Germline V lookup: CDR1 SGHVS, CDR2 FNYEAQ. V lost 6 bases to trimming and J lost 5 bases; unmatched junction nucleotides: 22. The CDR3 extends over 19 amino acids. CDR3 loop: CASRLTGDEDPRARNTIYF. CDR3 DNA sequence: TGTGCCAGCAGACTTACAGGGGACGAGGATCCCCGGGCCAGAAACACCATATATTTT. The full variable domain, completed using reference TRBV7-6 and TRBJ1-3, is GAGVSQSPRYKVTKRGQDVALRCDPISGHVSLYWYRQALGQGPEFLTYFNYEAQQDKSGLPNDRFSAERPEGSISTLTIQRTEQRDSAMYRCASRLTGDEDPRARNTIYFGEGSWLTVV.

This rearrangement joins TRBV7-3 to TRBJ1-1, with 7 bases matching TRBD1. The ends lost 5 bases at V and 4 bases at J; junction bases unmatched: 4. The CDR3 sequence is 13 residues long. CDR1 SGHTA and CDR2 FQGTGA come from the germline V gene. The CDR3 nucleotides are TGTGCCAGCAGCGCCACAGGGGCCACTGAAGCTTTCTTT. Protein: CASSATGATEAFF.

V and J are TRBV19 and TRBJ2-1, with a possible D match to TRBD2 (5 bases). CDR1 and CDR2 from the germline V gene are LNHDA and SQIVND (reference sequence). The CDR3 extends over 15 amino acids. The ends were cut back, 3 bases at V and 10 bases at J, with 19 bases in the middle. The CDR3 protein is CASSIFSVGPQEQFF. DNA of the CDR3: TGTGCCAGTAGTATCTTTAGCGTAGGCCCACAGGAGCAGTTCTTC.

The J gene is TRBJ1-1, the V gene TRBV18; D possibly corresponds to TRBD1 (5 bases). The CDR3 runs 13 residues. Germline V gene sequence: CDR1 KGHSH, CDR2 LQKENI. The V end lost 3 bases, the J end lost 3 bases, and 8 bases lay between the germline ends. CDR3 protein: CASSPGGDTEAFF. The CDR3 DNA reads TGTGCCAGCTCACCGGGAGGGGACACTGAAGCTTTCTTT.

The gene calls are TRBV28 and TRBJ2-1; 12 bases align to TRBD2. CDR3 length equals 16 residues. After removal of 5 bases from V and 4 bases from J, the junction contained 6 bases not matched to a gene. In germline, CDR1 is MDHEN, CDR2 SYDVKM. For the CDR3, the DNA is TGTGCCAGCAGTCAAGGACTAGCGGGATATTACAATGAGCAGTTCTTC. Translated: CASSQGLAGYYNEQFF.

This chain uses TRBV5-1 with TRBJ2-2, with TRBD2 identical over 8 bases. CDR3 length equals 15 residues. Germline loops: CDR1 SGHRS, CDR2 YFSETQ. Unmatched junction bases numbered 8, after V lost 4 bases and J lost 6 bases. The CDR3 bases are TGCGCCAGCAGCCCTCCGGGACTAGACGCCGGGGAGCTGTTTTTT. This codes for CASSPPGLDAGELFF. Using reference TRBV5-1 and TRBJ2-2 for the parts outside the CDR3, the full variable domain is KAGVTQTPRYLIKTRGQQVTLSCSPISGHRSVSWYQQTPGQGLQFLFEYFSETQRNKGNFPGRFSGRQFSNSRSEMNVSTLELGDSALYLCASSPPGLDAGELFFGEGSRLTVL.

The CDR3 loop is CASSLGTFRSYEQYF. The CDR3 nucleotides are TGTGCCAGCAGCTTAGGGACTTTCCGCTCCTACGAGCAGTACTTC. The V and J genes are TRBV7-9 and TRBJ2-5; D is perhaps TRBD2 (5 bases). The J call may be wrong; the DNA end is better matched by TRBJ2-7. In germline, CDR1 is SEHNR, CDR2 FQNEAQ (reference sequence). The CDR3 is 15 amino acids.

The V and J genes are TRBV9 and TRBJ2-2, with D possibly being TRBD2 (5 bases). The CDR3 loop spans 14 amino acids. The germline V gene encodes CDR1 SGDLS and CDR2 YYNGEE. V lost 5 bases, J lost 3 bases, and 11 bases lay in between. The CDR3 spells CASRPGSYTGELFF. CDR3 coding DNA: TGTGCCAGCAGGCCGGGGTCCTACACCGGGGAGCTGTTTTTT.

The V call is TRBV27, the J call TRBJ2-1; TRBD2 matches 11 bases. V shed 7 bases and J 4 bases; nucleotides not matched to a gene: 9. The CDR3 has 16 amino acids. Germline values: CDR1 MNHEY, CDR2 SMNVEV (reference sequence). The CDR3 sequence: CASTLGGTSGYNEQFF. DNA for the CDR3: TGTGCCAGCACCCTGGGTGGGACTAGCGGTTACAATGAGCAGTTCTTC.

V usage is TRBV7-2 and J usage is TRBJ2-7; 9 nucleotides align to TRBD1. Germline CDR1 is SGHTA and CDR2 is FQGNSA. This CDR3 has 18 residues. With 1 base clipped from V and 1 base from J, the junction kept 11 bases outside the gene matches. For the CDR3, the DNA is TGTGCCAGCAGCTTAGAAGCTGCGTGGACAGGGGATTCCTACGAGCAGTACTTC. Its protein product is CASSLEAAWTGDSYEQYF.

The CDR3 loop reads CASSLWEAGALNTGELFF. CDR3 coding DNA: TGTGCCAGCAGCTTGTGGGAAGCGGGAGCGTTAAACACCGGGGAGCTGTTTTTT. The J gene is TRBJ2-2, the V gene TRBV5-6; TRBD2 agrees at 8 bases. The CDR3 runs to 18 residues. Germline CDR1 reads SGHDT; CDR2 reads YYEEEE. Unmatched junction bases numbered 10, after V lost 1 base and J lost 2 bases.

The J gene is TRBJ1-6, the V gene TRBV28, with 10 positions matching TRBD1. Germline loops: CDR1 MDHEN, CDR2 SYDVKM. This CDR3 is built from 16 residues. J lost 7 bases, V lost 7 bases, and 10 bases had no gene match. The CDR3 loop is CASTQGGQGGNSPLHF. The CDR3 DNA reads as TGTGCCAGCACCCAAGGCGGACAGGGGGGAAATTCACCCCTCCACTTT.

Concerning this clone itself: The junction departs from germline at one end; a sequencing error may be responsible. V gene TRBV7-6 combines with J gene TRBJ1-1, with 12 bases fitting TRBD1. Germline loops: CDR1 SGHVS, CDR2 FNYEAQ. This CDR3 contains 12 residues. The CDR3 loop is CASSLGTGGPLF. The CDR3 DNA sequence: TGTGCCAGCAGCCTAGGGACAGGGGGCCCCCTGTTT.

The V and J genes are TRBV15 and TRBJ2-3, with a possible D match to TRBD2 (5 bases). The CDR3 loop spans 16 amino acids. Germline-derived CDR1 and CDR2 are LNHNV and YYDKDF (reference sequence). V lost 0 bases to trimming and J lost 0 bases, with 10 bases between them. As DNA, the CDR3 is TGTGCCACCAGCAGAGATAGCGTGACTAGCACAGATACGCAGTATTTT. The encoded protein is CATSRDSVTSTDTQYF.

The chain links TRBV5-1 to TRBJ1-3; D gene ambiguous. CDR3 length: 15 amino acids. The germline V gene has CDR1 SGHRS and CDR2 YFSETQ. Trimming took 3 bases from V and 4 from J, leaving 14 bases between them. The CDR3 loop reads CASSYEGLYGNTIYF. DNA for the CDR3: TGCGCCAGCAGCTATGAGGGCTTATACGGAAACACCATATATTTT. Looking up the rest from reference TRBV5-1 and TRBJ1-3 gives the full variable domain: KAGVTQTPRYLIKTRGQQVTLSCSPISGHRSVSWYQQTPGQGLQFLFEYFSETQRNKGNFPGRFSGRQFSNSRSEMNVSTLELGDSALYLCASSYEGLYGNTIYFGEGSWLTVV.

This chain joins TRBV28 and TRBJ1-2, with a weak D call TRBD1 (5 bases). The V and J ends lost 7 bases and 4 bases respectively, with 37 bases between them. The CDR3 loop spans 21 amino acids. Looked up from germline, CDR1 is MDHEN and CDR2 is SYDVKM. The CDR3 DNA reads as TGTGCCAGCACCCCCACCCCAGGGAAGGGGATACTCAGGTTTTTCGGCTATGGCTACACCTTC. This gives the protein CASTPTPGKGILRFFGYGYTF.

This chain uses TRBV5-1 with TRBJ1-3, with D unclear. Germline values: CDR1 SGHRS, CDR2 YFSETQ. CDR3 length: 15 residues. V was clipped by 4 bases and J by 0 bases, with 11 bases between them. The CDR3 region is CASSPNPGSGNTIYF. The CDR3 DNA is TGCGCCAGCAGCCCAAACCCGGGCTCTGGAAACACCATATATTTT.

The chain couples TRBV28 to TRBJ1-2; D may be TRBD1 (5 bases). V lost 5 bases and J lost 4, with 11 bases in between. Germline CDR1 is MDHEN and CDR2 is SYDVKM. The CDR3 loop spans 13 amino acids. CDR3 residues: CASSPDGGYGYTF. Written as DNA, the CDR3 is TGTGCCAGCAGTCCAGACGGGGGCTATGGCTACACCTTC.